This T cell receptor (beta chain) emerged from a study of identical twins. General observations from the study: Insertions were fewer in abundant cord blood beta clonotypes, whereas memory repertoires showed none of this pattern.

The CDR3 consists of 16 residues. Germline V gene sequence: CDR1 DFQATT, CDR2 SNEGSKA (reference sequence). It was template switching that added a universal primer site, and there were unique molecular identifiers on the cDNA. TCRdb analysed the 5' RACE reads with MiXCR anew, one entry per CDR3 protein. The sample carries about 200,000 distinct CDR3 sequences, around 6.9% recorded once. Healthy Caucasians supplied all donations. A remark on this clonotype: Its specificity is not known. At one of its ends the junction is not consistent with the germline gene, which may arise from a read error.

The sample was also reused in another study, on yellow fever vaccine responses in identical twins.

The rearrangement joins TRBV20-1 to TRBJ1-4; 10 bases map to TRBD1. Material: memory (CD45RO+) T cells sorted from blood. This clonotype was obtained from a woman under 30 in good health. The CDR3 protein is CCAGRDRGSRNEKLFF. CDR3 sequence (DNA): TGCTGTGCTGGCCGGGACAGGGGTTCTCGTAATGAAAAACTGTTTTTT.